This TCR beta chain was obtained from a study of cytomegalovirus exposure and HLA in healthy donors. The primer mix had 60 Vbeta and 13 Jbeta primers. The repertoire was sequenced with immunoSEQ multiplex PCR; TCRdb's copy has only in-frame clones and lacks some. Seen here are some 120,000 clones, roughly 82% observed once, and the top ten hold roughly 3%. Remarks on this clone: Its antigen is currently unknown. A read error may account for a junction end that differs from germline.

Points from the study as a whole: CMV antigen specificity of three CMV-associated chains was confirmed in vitro. The study designated fewer than 200 TCR beta chains cytomegalovirus-associated. Sequencing had likely introduced a cluster of highly shared sequence variants as an artifact.

The origin of this receptor is a woman aged 40-49 years in good health and CMV-seropositive. Sequenced sample: PBMCs.

The CDR3 DNA sequence: TGTGCCAGCAACTTAGTAGGTGGGGGACGATGGGAGGCCCAGTACTTC. This sequence encodes CASNLVGGGRWEAQYF. This chain links TRBV13 with TRBJ2-5; a weak D match, TRBD2 (6 bases). Germline CDR1 PRHDT, CDR2 FYEKMQ (reference sequence). The CDR3 length is 16 residues.